Listed here is a single T cell receptor (beta chain). Antigen specificity is unknown. The source of the sample is a study of Ad26.COV2.S vaccination and SARS-CoV-2 variants. The overall study: Ad26.COV2.S shots went into the muscle once or twice, 56 days apart.

Stated treatment: about 20 received Ad26.COV2.S at low or high dose, single or two shots; 5 received placebo; per-sample allocation not given. Day 63 after the first vaccine or placebo injection was the time point for sampling. This person who donated was an adult of 18-55 years in Boston. In germline, CDR1 is GTSNPN, CDR2 SVGIG (reference sequence). This CDR3 has 16 amino acids. V lost 2 bases and J lost 5, with 21 bases in between. Some clones are missing from TCRdb's copy, which holds only in-frame ones; the method was immunoSEQ multiplex PCR. The top ten hold approximately 3.7% of the sample, which has around 380,000 clones, 88% seen once. Findings and limits, study-wide: Placebo recipients trailed vaccine recipients in spike-specific TCR breadth. Vaccine and placebo groups showed comparable non-spike TCR breadth.

This receptor was taken from a person between 18 and 60 years old who received the Ad26.COV2.S COVID-19 vaccine or a placebo. Sequences were derived from peripheral blood, sampled in a trial of Ad26.COV2.S vaccine versus placebo. The chain couples TRBV30 to TRBJ1-2, with TRBD1 as a possible D gene (5 bases). The CDR3, as DNA: TGTGCCTGGAGTAGAGGGCAGGGAACCTTGAGATATGGCTACACCTTC. Amino acids: CAWSRGQGTLRYGYTF.